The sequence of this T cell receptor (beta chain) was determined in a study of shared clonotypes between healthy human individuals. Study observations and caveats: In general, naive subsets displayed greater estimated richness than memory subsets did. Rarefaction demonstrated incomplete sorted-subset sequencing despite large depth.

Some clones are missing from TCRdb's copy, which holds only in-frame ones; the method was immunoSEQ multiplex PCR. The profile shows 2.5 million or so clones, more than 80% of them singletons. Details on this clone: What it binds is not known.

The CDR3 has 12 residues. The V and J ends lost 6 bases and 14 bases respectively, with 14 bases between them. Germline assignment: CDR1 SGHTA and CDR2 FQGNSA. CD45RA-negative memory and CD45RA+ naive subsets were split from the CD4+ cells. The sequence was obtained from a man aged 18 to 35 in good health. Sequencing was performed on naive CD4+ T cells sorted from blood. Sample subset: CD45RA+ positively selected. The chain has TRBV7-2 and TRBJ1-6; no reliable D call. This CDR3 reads CASSIGSQSLHF. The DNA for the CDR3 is TGTGCCAGCAGTATAGGTAGTCAGTCCCTCCACTTT.